Detailed here is one TCR beta chain. Its specificity is unknown. This record belongs to a study of post-analysis software for immune sequencing data. Study details: Courses of disease covered relapsing-remitting, secondary progressive and progressive-relapsing multiple sclerosis. Notes on the study in general: When patients were compared with controls, a handful of TRBV segments were more frequent, TRBV5-6, TRBV5-1 and TRBV20-1 among them. There was significantly lower normalized Chao1 diversity in multiple sclerosis patients than in controls.

The V gene lost 6 bases and the J gene lost 8 bases, with 11 bases spanning the gap. Germline loops: CDR1 SQVTM, CDR2 ANQGSEA. The CDR3 runs 11 residues. Unique molecular identifiers had been added to the TCR beta cDNA libraries. TCRdb reprocessed the PCR reads with MiXCR, giving one entry per CDR3 protein. The sample holds fewer than 550,000 distinct CDR3 sequences; 34% are singletons and the top ten take approximately 5.4%. Input material: blood. The TCR originated in a girl under 18 with multiple sclerosis. The chain carries TRBV29-1 and TRBJ2-1, with D perhaps matching TRBD2 (5 bases). CDR3: CSVLEVHEQFF. In DNA, the CDR3 is TGCAGCGTCCTGGAGGTCCATGAGCAGTTCTTC.